Below are 5 T cell receptor beta chains sequenced from a single sample in a study of molecular identifiers for immune sequencing clone quantification. TCRdb used MiXCR to reprocess the PCR reads, holding one entry per CDR3 protein. The table includes over 300,000 distinct CDR3 sequences, roughly a quarter detected once. The sequencing sample was made of naive CD8+ T cells from blood, with Jurkat cell RNA spiked in. Subset of the sample: FACS-sorted CD8+CD4-CCR7+CD45RA+ naive T cells. These receptors all stem from a human donor in good health. Some libraries in this study had Jurkat cell RNA spiked in.

This clonotype was counted many times. The chain is built from TRBV19 and TRBJ1-1; no firm D call. The CDR3 runs to 14 residues. Trimming stripped 1 base from V and 1 base from J, with 7 bases between. Germline CDR1 LNHDA, CDR2 SQIVND (reference sequence). CDR3 DNA sequence: TGTGCCAGTAGTATAGGACCCAGGAACACTGAAGCTTTCTTT. Protein sequence: CASSIGPRNTEAFF. The full variable domain, its missing parts supplied by reference TRBV19 and TRBJ1-1, is DGGITQSPKYLFRKEGQNVTLSCEQNLNHDAMYWYRQDPGQGLRLIYYSQIVNDFQKGDIAEGYSVSREKKESFPLTVTSAQKNPTAFYLCASSIGPRNTEAFFGQGTRLTVV.

This clonotype was picked up many times. The CDR3 DNA reads as TGTGCCAGCAGTTTCCCCCCCGAGGGGGAGGGTAGCAATCAGCCCCAGCATTTT. Amino acid sequence: CASSFPPEGEGSNQPQHF. The rearrangement joins TRBV28 to TRBJ1-5; maybe TRBD1 (6 bases). The CDR3 has 18 residues. CDR1 MDHEN and CDR2 SYDVKM come from the germline V gene. V lost 3 bases, J lost 0 bases, and 18 bases lay in between.

This clonotype was detected many times. The rearrangement uses TRBV7-9 and TRBJ2-7, with 9 bases lining up with TRBD2. V gave up 3 bases and J gave up 4 bases; unmatched junction bases: 7. Germline CDR1 SEHNR, CDR2 FQNEAQ (reference sequence). This CDR3 spans 15 amino acids. In DNA form, the CDR3 reads TGTGCCAGCAGCTTTTCTAGCGGGAACGTATACGAGCAGTACTTC. It encodes CASSFSSGNVYEQYF.

The table lists this clonotype with a few counts. The chain is built from TRBV27 and TRBJ1-2; 7 bases match TRBD1. V was pared by 3 bases and J by 4 bases, with 8 bases of the junction left unmatched. The CDR3 is made up of 15 amino acids. Looked up from germline, CDR1 is MNHEY and CDR2 is SMNVEV (reference sequence). CDR3 coding DNA: TGTGCCAGCAGTTTGAAGGCGGGACAGAGCTATGGCTACACCTTC. Translation: CASSLKAGQSYGYTF.

In this sample, this clonotype turned up many times. This chain connects TRBV12-3 or TRBV12-4 to TRBJ2-5; weak D call: TRBD1 (6 bases). Trimming pared 5 bases from V and 10 bases from J, leaving 26 bases between. This CDR3 spans 16 amino acids. CDR3 DNA sequence: TGTGCCAGCAGTCCTCGGGACACCGTTTTAAAAGGTGACCAGTACTTC. This gives the protein CASSPRDTVLKGDQYF.